The present entry profiles one T cell receptor (beta chain) with its context. What antigen it recognizes has not been identified. Base quality data are lacking; no much larger clone is found one base away. The germline V gene (reference sequence) sets CDR1 to GTSNPN and CDR2 to SVGIG. Measured from the cysteine to the phenylalanine, the CDR3 is 15 residues long. Kept here is only the CDR3 DNA, which spans 45 bases and is read in frame from base 1. The junction carries 13 bases between V and J, which are trimmed by 0 bases and 3 bases respectively. Healthy HIV-negative adults with no recently reported acute infections or vaccinations were included as donors. Only Caucasian adults living in Nashville, Tennessee, USA were represented among the donors. CD4+ T cells were enriched by magnetic negative selection; naive cells were then positively selected on CD45RA, and the negative fraction formed the memory subset. Blood was obtained by leukapheresis, after which PBMCs were separated by Ficoll-Histopaque density gradient centrifugation and cryopreserved in liquid nitrogen vapor phase. Purity and quantity of every magnetically sorted T cell population were checked by analytical flow cytometry. From each sorted fraction, genomic DNA was isolated and quantified by UV absorbance on a Nanodrop 2000c.

Using the deep immunoSEQ assay, TCR CDR3 regions were amplified from genomic DNA by multiplex PCR. Extracted genomic DNA from each cell subset was distributed evenly across all wells of several immunoSEQ 96-well plates, and each plate was treated as a replicate. For sorted subsets, each replicate PCR was loaded with 200 ng genomic DNA, equivalent to some 27,000 T cell genomes. The purified libraries were quantified using a Qubit 3.0 fluorometer, sized with a Bioanalyzer 2100, and then quantified again using the KAPA Library Quantification kit. Every immunoSEQ 96-well plate was sequenced on a dedicated single-read 150-cycle Illumina NextSeq 550 flow cell. The paper's processing steps were these. The immunoSEQ output contained only junctional sequences without quality scores, so filtering could not match that applied to full-length reads. Sequences were annotated with PyIR, a Python wrapper for IgBLAST v1.9, and V/J genes and CDR3 were assigned using IMGT germline references. Reads with weak V/J assignments (E-value above 1e-6), missing CDR3, stop codons, out-of-frame junctions, or ambiguous translated residues were removed. A V3J clonotype was defined by an identical inferred V gene, J gene, and CDR3 amino acid sequence. Percentage overlap between repertoires was calculated by dividing the number of shared unique clonotypes by the size of the smaller repertoire. RTK rarefaction, the Chao1 estimator, and Recon v2.1 estimates of unobserved clonotypes were used to assess repertoire richness. Generation probabilities for all TCRbeta clonotypes obtained by the gDNA method from several donors were computed using OLGA. Drawn from immuneACCESS, this table holds only the in-frame rearrangements with V and J called that TCRdb kept. Clones are partly lost; checked studies trace under half to an unresolved V gene and leave the rest unexplained. V, J and clone size are those of that table, while D and trimming were read from the DNA. Counted in this sample were around 2.1 million clones; more than 90% of them appeared once. The top ten hold roughly 0.13% of the sample.

These data are taken from a study of shared clonotypes between healthy human individuals (dated by TCRdb to between 2020 and 2021). Context from the whole study: A couple of women and a few men aged 18 to 49 years were included in the cohort. For each donor, CD4 naive and CD4 memory were each run on three plates, CD8 naive on two plates, and CD8 memory on one plate. To estimate repertoire size and how much clonotype sharing occurs between individuals, the study deeply sequenced the blood TCR repertoires of about five healthy adults. Different laboratories and diverse techniques were used to prepare libraries and sequence TCR repertoires, to increase sequencing depth and limit assay-specific biases. Between about 0.94 and 8.9 billion PBMCs per donor were obtained by leukapheresis. General findings and caveats noted by the study authors: Even with the large sequencing depth, rarefaction of the sorted-subset datasets indicated that sequencing was incomplete. Pairwise subsampling led to the expectation that sequencing depth would affect the degree of clonotype sharing among donors. Because the study included only a small number of donors, the genetic and exposure-history diversity represented was limited. Naive subsets generally had larger estimated clonotype richness than memory subsets. Sampling was limited to blood, and TCR repertoires in tissue likely differ from TCR repertoires in blood. Sharing across several donors was observed for approximately 5% of naive CD4, over 3% of naive CD8, 2% to 2.5% of memory CD4, and around 0.4% of memory CD8 clonotypes. Compared with non-shared clonotypes, clonotypes shared by all four sorted-subset donors had higher generation probabilities.

The sequenced sample consisted of naive CD4+ T cells sorted from blood. The meaning of the sample's cell subset or site label: CD45RA+ positively selected. The source of this sequence is a man in his late teens or twenties in good health. The V gene is TRBV30 and the J gene is TRBJ2-3, with the D segment identity uncertain. The bases read TGTGCCTGGAGTGTAGGGATAGGAGCGACAGATACGCAGTATTTT. The translation is CAWSVGIGATDTQYF. With the rest looked up from the reference TRBV30 and TRBJ2-3 genes rather than sequenced, the full variable domain is SQTIHQWPATLVQPVGSPLSLECTVEGTSNPNLYWYRQAAGRGLQLLFYSVGIGQISSEVPQNLSASRPQDRQFILSSKKLLLSDSGFYLCAWSVGIGATDTQYFGPGTRLTVL.